This entry lists 12 T cell receptor beta chains sequenced from one sample in a study of T-cell memory formation after mild COVID-19. TCRdb reanalysed the 5' RACE reads using MiXCR and keeps one entry per CDR3 protein. The sample shows about 150,000 distinct CDR3 sequences, 6% of them seen only once. The material sequenced was PBMCs or a T cell subset sorted from them (not recorded which). The receptors stem from an adult woman who had mild COVID-19 (a few samples of this study predate the infection). Cell type and time point are not known.

This clonotype was detected ten times or more. V usage is TRBV6-6 and J usage is TRBJ1-2, with no clear D. This CDR3 is built from 13 residues. Trimming cost V 1 base and J 1 base, with 4 bases left between them. Germline CDR1 reads MNHNY; CDR2 reads SVGAGI (reference sequence). CDR3 protein: CASSYLDNYGYTF. In DNA, the CDR3 is TGTGCCAGCAGTTACTTGGATAACTATGGCTACACCTTC.

The rearrangement uses TRBV5-1 and TRBJ2-1, with D unresolved. Trimming pared 0 bases from V and 7 bases from J, leaving 11 bases between. This CDR3 contains 14 residues. The germline CDR1 and CDR2 sequences are SGHRS and YFSETQ. CDR3 in DNA: TGCGCCAGCAGCTTGGACAGCCCTGGGAATGAGCAGTTCTTC. It yields the protein CASSLDSPGNEQFF. Drawing the rest from reference TRBV5-1 and TRBJ2-1, the complete variable domain is KAGVTQTPRYLIKTRGQQVTLSCSPISGHRSVSWYQQTPGQGLQFLFEYFSETQRNKGNFPGRFSGRQFSNSRSEMNVSTLELGDSALYLCASSLDSPGNEQFFGPGTRLTVL.

The chain joins TRBV2 to TRBJ1-4, with D possibly being TRBD1 (5 bases). Germline V gene lookup returns CDR1 SNHLY and CDR2 FYNNEI. The CDR3 is 15 residues long. Trimming shortened V by 6 bases and J by 6 bases, and 17 bases separated the two germline ends. CDR3 sequence: CASSAPGQGDEKLFF. DNA for the CDR3: TGTGCCAGCAGCGCCCCGGGTCAGGGTGATGAAAAACTGTTTTTT.

This clonotype was counted ten times or more. CDR3 bases: TGTGCCAGCAGTTCCGAACAGGTCCCTAGGGAAGAGCAGTACTTC. As protein: CASSSEQVPREEQYF. The chain has TRBV12-3 or TRBV12-4 and TRBJ2-7, with D maybe TRBD1 (5 bases). With 4 bases removed from V and 7 bases from J, the gap between germline ends came to 20 bases. This CDR3 is 15 amino acids long.

The chain links TRBV9 to TRBJ2-1, with D possibly matching TRBD1 (6 bases). The V gene lost 0 bases and the J gene lost 2 bases, with 12 bases spanning the gap. CDR3 length: 16 amino acids. The germline V gene encodes CDR1 SGDLS and CDR2 YYNGEE. Here the CDR3 reads CASSVAAGDTYNEQFF. CDR3 DNA sequence: TGTGCCAGCAGCGTAGCGGCAGGGGATACCTACAATGAGCAGTTCTTC.

This clonotype was seen at least ten times. The chain couples TRBV7-9 to TRBJ2-7; TRBD2 is a possible D gene (5 bases). The ends were cut back, 5 bases at V and 0 bases at J, with 11 bases in the middle. CDR1 is SEHNR, CDR2 FQNEAQ, per germline (reference sequence). This CDR3 region has 14 residues. CDR3 residues: CASSDTGVSYEQYF. As DNA, the CDR3 is TGTGCCAGCAGCGACACCGGGGTCTCCTACGAGCAGTACTTC.

This clonotype was detected ten times or more. The chain has TRBV30 and TRBJ2-7; perhaps TRBD2 as D (5 bases). The CDR3 covers 12 residues. The germline V and J ends were trimmed by 1 base and 7 bases, with 11 bases remaining between them. In germline, CDR1 is GTSNPN, CDR2 SVGIG (reference sequence). The CDR3 loop reads CAWSATRTEQYF. CDR3 DNA sequence: TGTGCCTGGAGTGCTACCAGGACTGAGCAGTACTTC.

The V gene is TRBV29-1, the J gene TRBJ2-5; D is possibly TRBD1 or TRBD2 (6 bases each). The CDR3 consists of 16 residues. Germline values: CDR1 SQVTM, CDR2 ANQGSEA. Trimming cost V 5 bases and J 2 bases, with 21 bases left between them. The CDR3 region is CSVSGGPNHPQETQYF. CDR3 coding DNA: TGCAGCGTTAGTGGGGGGCCGAACCACCCACAAGAGACCCAGTACTTC.

This clonotype has just a few counts. The genes are TRBV7-2 and TRBJ1-5; unclear D gene. Trimming took 2 bases from V and 3 from J, leaving 5 bases between them. The CDR3 extends over 13 amino acids. Per germline, CDR1 SGHTA and CDR2 FQGNSA. The CDR3 spells CASSLWPNQPQHF. The CDR3 nucleotides are TGTGCCAGCAGCTTATGGCCCAATCAGCCCCAGCATTTT.

This clonotype was seen repeatedly, ten times or more. One end of the junction does not line up with germline, which may come from a read error. V usage is TRBV29-1 and J usage is TRBJ2-2, with D maybe TRBD2 (6 bases). Germline V gene data show CDR1 as SQVTM and CDR2 as ANQGSEA. The CDR3 runs 12 residues. The CDR3 sequence is CSVEAGTGELFF. The CDR3 nucleotides read TGCAGCGTAGAAGCGGGTACCGGGGAGCTGTTTTTT.

This clonotype appeared many times. The CDR3 does not close with the conserved phenylalanine or tryptophan, likely indicating a read error. The DNA is left out, because the CDR3 cannot be placed on it with certainty; the CDR3 is given as TCRdb lists it. The V and J genes are TRBV5-1 and TRBJ2-1; TRBD2, the table's D call, was not compared with the DNA. The CDR3 totals 14 residues, both ends included. Germline CDR1 reads SGHRS; CDR2 reads YFSETQ. CDR3 residues: CASSPDILAGGPVI.

This clonotype showed up just a few times. The rearrangement uses TRBV4-3 and TRBJ1-1; 7 bases are a match to TRBD1. Losses at the gene ends were 7 bases for V and 5 bases for J; bases not matched to a gene: 7. From germline, CDR1 is LGHNA and CDR2 YSLEER. CDR3 length equals 13 residues. The CDR3 DNA reads as TGCGCCAGCACAAACAGGGGAAGGACTGAAGCTTTCTTT. This translates into CASTNRGRTEAFF.